This passage covers 19 T cell receptor beta chains from one sample sequenced in a study of cytomegalovirus exposure and HLA in healthy donors. A multiplex PCR was run with 60 Vbeta primers and 13 Jbeta primers. The data were produced by immunoSEQ multiplex PCR, yet TCRdb's version contains in-frame clones alone and is incomplete. The sample includes roughly 100,000 clones, 64% seen only once; the top ten take 3% to 3.5%. Specimen: PBMCs. These receptors originate from a man aged 55-75 years in good health and CMV-seronegative.

The chain links TRBV2 to TRBJ1-4, with 10 nucleotides matching TRBD1. V trimming: 1 base; J trimming: 5 bases; junction bases outside the gene matches: 13. CDR1 SNHLY and CDR2 FYNNEI come from the germline V gene. The CDR3 totals 19 residues. CDR3: CASSEVMEPRTGGNEKLFF. The CDR3 DNA follows: TGTGCCAGCAGTGAAGTTATGGAGCCTCGGACAGGGGGAAATGAAAAACTGTTTTTT.

The CDR3 reads CASSLSTSSSEAFF. The CDR3 DNA is TGTGCCAGCAGTTTATCGACATCGAGCTCTGAAGCTTTCTTT. The chain joins TRBV28 to TRBJ1-1, with no clear D. Per germline, CDR1 MDHEN and CDR2 SYDVKM. V was pared by 1 base and J by 6 bases, with 12 bases between. The CDR3 extends over 14 amino acids.

CDR3 nucleotide sequence: TGTGCCAGCAGTTTATGGCAGGCTTCCTACGAGCAGTACTTC. It yields the protein CASSLWQASYEQYF. The chain uses TRBV27 and TRBJ2-7; D not certain. The germline V gene encodes CDR1 MNHEY and CDR2 SMNVEV (reference sequence). The ends were cut back, 1 base at V and 1 base at J, with 8 bases in the middle. This CDR3 comprises 14 residues.

There are a few counts of this clone. The chain combines TRBV6-5 with TRBJ1-5; a possible D gene is TRBD1 (6 bases). The CDR3 is 15 amino acids. V was cut by 5 bases and J by 2 bases, with 13 bases left in between. Germline CDR1 reads MNHEY; CDR2 reads SVGAGI. The CDR3 loop is CASSALWGRNQPQHF. In DNA form, the CDR3 reads TGTGCCAGCAGTGCACTCTGGGGGCGCAATCAGCCCCAGCATTTT.

The J gene is TRBJ1-5, the V gene TRBV27; the D is unclear. Germline loops: CDR1 MNHEY, CDR2 SMNVEV (reference sequence). CDR3 length: 16 amino acids. Trimming removed 6 bases at V and 4 bases at J, with 19 bases between. The CDR3 bases are TGTGCCAGCAGCTCGACCGGGCCCCGGGGTAATCAGCCCCAGCATTTT. This encodes CASSSTGPRGNQPQHF.

In its sample, this clone was seen a few times. This chain's CDR3 is CASSQEGLADSYEQYF. For the CDR3, the DNA is TGTGCCAGCAGCCAAGAAGGCCTAGCGGACTCCTACGAGCAGTACTTC. V gene TRBV4-2 combines with J gene TRBJ2-7, with 7 nucleotides matching TRBD2. The length of the CDR3 is 16 residues. Unmatched junction bases numbered 5, after V lost 0 bases and J lost 0 bases. Looked up from germline, CDR1 is LGHNA and CDR2 is YNFKEQ.

This clone was counted only a few times. The V call is TRBV5-6, the J call TRBJ2-5; 8 bases line up with TRBD1. The germline V gene encodes CDR1 SGHDT and CDR2 YYEEEE. J was trimmed by 5 bases and V by 5 bases; bases with no gene match: 5. CDR3 size: 13 residues. The CDR3 region is CASRRTGTETQYF. The CDR3 region has the DNA TGTGCCAGCAGAAGGACAGGGACGGAGACCCAGTACTTC. Using reference TRBV5-6 and TRBJ2-5 for the parts outside the CDR3, the full variable domain is DAGVTQSPTHLIKTRGQQVTLRCSPKSGHDTVSWYQQALGQGPQFIFQYYEEEERQRGNFPDRFSGHQFPNYSSELNVNALLLGDSALYLCASRRTGTETQYFGPGTRLLVL.

The chain uses TRBV2 and TRBJ1-5; TRBD1 might be the D (5 bases). The V end lost 1 base, the J end lost 1 base, and 11 bases lay between the germline ends. The CDR3 is made up of 16 amino acids. Germline V gives CDR1 SNHLY, CDR2 FYNNEI. The CDR3, as DNA: TGTGCCAGCAGTGAAGTAGGGGCAGGGAGCAATCAGCCCCAGCATTTT. This codes for CASSEVGAGSNQPQHF.

A few counts support this clone. The gene calls are TRBV28 and TRBJ2-2; possible D gene TRBD2, 6 bases. CDR3 length equals 17 residues. The V and J ends lost 7 bases and 0 bases respectively, with 18 bases between them. CDR1 and CDR2 (germline): MDHEN, SYDVKM. As DNA, the CDR3 is TGTGCCAGCACACATGGAGGGGACTCGACGAACACCGGGGAGCTGTTTTTT. This gives the protein CASTHGGDSTNTGELFF.

This clone was counted a single time. The same CDR3 arises from other DNA sequences in this sample as well. V is TRBV5-6 and J is TRBJ2-5, with TRBD1 as a possible D gene (6 bases). V gave up 0 bases and J gave up 3 bases, with 12 bases separating them. CDR1 is SGHDT and CDR2 is YYEEEE in the germline V gene. This CDR3 has 15 residues. Here the CDR3 DNA reads TGTGCCAGCAGCTTGGCCGGGACATCGGAAGAGACCCAGTACTTC. Translation gives CASSLAGTSEETQYF.

This clone was observed a few times. The sample has other DNA sequences that encode this CDR3 too. J is TRBJ2-2 and V is TRBV6-4; D is ambiguous. The germline V and J ends were trimmed by 2 bases and 2 bases, with 6 bases remaining between them. Germline CDR1 is MRHNA and CDR2 is SNTAGT. The CDR3 is made up of 14 amino acids. The chain's CDR3 is CASSDLPNTGELFF. For the CDR3, the DNA is TGTGCCAGCAGTGACCTACCAAACACCGGGGAGCTGTTTTTT.

The V gene is TRBV27, the J gene TRBJ1-2; a possible D gene is TRBD1 (6 bases). The CDR3 has 13 residues. Germline V gene lookup returns CDR1 MNHEY and CDR2 SMNVEV (reference sequence). Trimming shortened V by 3 bases and J by 3 bases, and 8 bases separated the two germline ends. The CDR3 coding sequence is TGTGCCAGCAGTTTCTCAGGGGACTATGGCTACACCTTC. This gives the protein CASSFSGDYGYTF.

This chain connects TRBV2 to TRBJ2-3; no reliable D call. In germline, CDR1 is SNHLY, CDR2 FYNNEI. Trimming shortened V by 0 bases and J by 5 bases, and 6 bases separated the two germline ends. The CDR3 contains 13 residues. Here the CDR3 DNA reads TGTGCCAGCAGTGAAGCTGGGCGAGATACGCAGTATTTT. This gives the protein CASSEAGRDTQYF.

This clone was seen only a few times. The V gene is TRBV5-1, the J gene TRBJ2-1; TRBD1 might be the D (6 bases). Trimming stripped 4 bases from V and 1 base from J, with 9 bases between. Per germline, CDR1 SGHRS and CDR2 YFSETQ. CDR3 length: 14 residues. CDR3: CASSPQGSYNEQFF. CDR3 coding DNA: TGCGCCAGCAGCCCACAGGGTTCCTACAATGAGCAGTTCTTC.

V and J are TRBV7-2 and TRBJ2-7; 8 positions match TRBD1. This CDR3 has 14 residues. From germline, CDR1 is SGHTA and CDR2 FQGNSA. The ends lost 3 bases at V and 6 bases at J; junction bases unmatched: 7. This CDR3 reads CASSFYGQGGEQYF. CDR3 DNA sequence: TGTGCCAGCAGCTTTTACGGACAGGGTGGCGAGCAGTACTTC.

The chain uses TRBV5-1 and TRBJ1-2; D is ambiguous. The V gene's germline CDR1 is SGHRS and CDR2 YFSETQ. V lost 0 bases and J lost 7, with 19 bases in between. This CDR3 region has 16 residues. CDR3 region: CASSLGTSGYSGGYTF. CDR3 DNA sequence: TGCGCCAGCAGCTTGGGGACTTCGGGCTACTCAGGTGGCTACACCTTC.

V gene TRBV5-4 combines with J gene TRBJ2-1; 8 nucleotides match TRBD2. Germline V CDR1 and CDR2: SGHNT, YYREEE (reference sequence). This CDR3 is 15 amino acids long. With 4 bases clipped from V and 2 bases from J, the junction kept 5 bases outside the gene matches. This chain's CDR3 is CASSVGLVPYNEQFF. CDR3 bases: TGTGCCAGCAGCGTGGGACTAGTCCCCTACAATGAGCAGTTCTTC.

This clone has only a few counts. This rearrangement joins TRBV5-1 to TRBJ2-7; unclear D gene. The CDR3 spans 12 residues. V was shortened by 4 bases and J by 0 bases, with 5 bases between the two germline ends. Germline values: CDR1 SGHRS, CDR2 YFSETQ. The CDR3 is CASSRGSYEQYF. As DNA, the CDR3 is TGCGCCAGCAGCCGAGGCTCCTACGAGCAGTACTTC.

This clone appeared a single time. The chain uses TRBV27 and TRBJ2-1; possible D gene TRBD2, 8 bases. Trimming removed 4 bases at V and 6 bases at J, with 19 bases between. From germline, CDR1 is MNHEY and CDR2 SMNVEV (reference sequence). The CDR3 is made up of 16 amino acids. The CDR3 spells CASSSKGGGRRNEQFF. The CDR3 DNA follows: TGTGCCAGCAGTTCAAAAGGGGGCGGGAGGCGCAATGAGCAGTTCTTC.